This passage covers 28 T cell receptor beta chains from one sample sequenced in a study of CD4 and CD8 cells across lung adenocarcinoma regions. TCRdb used MiXCR to reprocess the PCR reads, holding one entry per CDR3 protein. The table has 5,200 or so distinct CDR3 sequences, about three fifths seen once. The sequenced sample was CD4+ T cells from the center of a lung tumor. These receptors all come from a male donor with lung adenocarcinoma. The CD4 and CD8 labels of this study may be unreliable.

This clonotype was seen a handful of times. The chain has TRBV4-3 and TRBJ1-1; tentatively, D is TRBD1 (5 bases). Trimming cost V 4 bases and J 2 bases, with 8 bases left between them. There are 13 residues in the CDR3. Per the germline V gene, CDR1 is LGHNA and CDR2 is YSLEER. The CDR3 DNA sequence: TGCGCCAGCAGCCCGACAGCAAACACTGAAGCTTTCTTT. This sequence encodes CASSPTANTEAFF.

This clonotype is categorized as medium-sized. One junction end disagrees with the germline gene, perhaps due to a read error. This chain connects TRBV7-7 to TRBJ2-3; 7 bases are shared with TRBD1. The CDR3 is 13 residues long. CDR1 is SSHAT and CDR2 is FNYEAQ in the germline V gene (reference sequence). The CDR3 is CASSTGTADTQYF. For the CDR3, the DNA is TGTGCTAGCAGCACAGGGACAGCAGATACGCAGTATTTT.

As to this clonotype: At one of its ends the junction is not consistent with the germline gene, which may arise from a read error. The rearrangement joins TRBV27 to TRBJ1-1, with a tentative D call TRBD1 (6 bases). This CDR3 has 14 amino acids. Germline CDR1 reads MNHEY; CDR2 reads SMNVEV (reference sequence). CDR3 in amino acids: CASSFAGAFYEDFF. The CDR3 region has the DNA TGTGCCAGCAGTTTCGCGGGGGCGTTCTATGAAGACTTCTTC.

Within the sample, this clonotype is large. This sequence joins TRBV6-1 and TRBJ2-1, with D possibly matching TRBD1 (6 bases). This CDR3 contains 14 residues. Per the germline V gene, CDR1 is MNHNS and CDR2 is SASEGT. With 4 bases removed from V and 2 bases from J, the gap between germline ends came to 9 bases. The CDR3 DNA is TGTGCCAGCAGTGGAGGACAGACCTACAATGAGCAGTTCTTC. It translates to CASSGGQTYNEQFF.

The rearrangement joins TRBV6-1 to TRBJ2-1; 14 nucleotides align to TRBD2. The CDR3 sequence is 20 residues long. CDR1 is MNHNS, CDR2 SASEGT, per germline. V lost 5 bases and J lost 4; bases outside the gene matches: 16. The CDR3 is CASSPGTSGRGPTRYNEQFF. CDR3 DNA sequence: TGTGCCAGCAGTCCTGGGACTAGCGGGAGAGGACCAACACGATACAATGAGCAGTTCTTC.

The chain recombines TRBV24-1 with TRBJ2-4, with a weak D call TRBD1 (6 bases). V was trimmed by 4 bases and J by 13 bases, leaving 34 bases between them. CDR1 and CDR2 (germline): KGHDR, SFDVKD. This CDR3 has 19 amino acids. CDR3: CATSDPLWSGLGAKNTQYF. The CDR3 DNA reads as TGTGCCACCAGTGACCCCCTTTGGTCGGGGCTGGGGGCCAAAAATACGCAGTACTTC.

The rearrangement joins TRBV14 to TRBJ1-6; no reliable D call. CDR1 and CDR2 (germline): SGHDN, FVKESK. This CDR3 region has 13 residues. Trimming removed 4 bases from V and 12 bases from J, with 13 bases in between. The CDR3 region has the DNA TGTGCCAGCAGCCCAAAGGCCGCGGGACCCCTCCACTTT. This sequence encodes CASSPKAAGPLHF.

The V and J genes are TRBV11-3 and TRBJ1-1; D gene unclear. V lost 2 bases and J 2 bases, leaving 6 bases between the germline ends. The CDR3 is 13 residues long. Per the germline V gene, CDR1 is SGHNT and CDR2 is YENEEA. CDR3 region: CASSLPDNTEAFF. As DNA, the CDR3 is TGTGCCAGCAGCTTACCGGACAACACTGAAGCTTTCTTT.

The rearrangement uses TRBV7-8 and TRBJ2-7, with D possibly being TRBD2 (6 bases). The V gene lost 5 bases and the J gene lost 1 base, with 30 bases spanning the gap. The CDR3 contains 20 residues. Germline V CDR1 and CDR2: SGHVS, FQNEAQ. CDR3 residues: CASSPTSSGKFRVGSYEQYF. The DNA of the CDR3 is TGTGCCAGCAGCCCAACTAGCTCAGGGAAGTTTCGCGTCGGGTCCTACGAGCAGTACTTC.

The chain combines TRBV7-8 with TRBJ2-6, with TRBD1 as a possible D gene (5 bases). Germline V gene sequence: CDR1 SGHVS, CDR2 FQNEAQ. V lost 1 base and J lost 0, with 10 bases in between. The CDR3 is 17 amino acids. The CDR3 region has the DNA TGTGCCAGCAGCTTAGGACAGATAAGCTCTGGGGCCAACGTCCTGACTTTC. Translation: CASSLGQISSGANVLTF. Drawing the rest from reference TRBV7-8 and TRBJ2-6, the complete variable domain is GAGVSQSPRYKVAKRGQDVALRCDPISGHVSLFWYQQALGQGPEFLTYFQNEAQLDKSGLPSDRFFAERPEGSVSTLKIQRTQQEDSAVYLCASSLGQISSGANVLTFGAGSRLTVL.

The chain uses TRBV6-5 and TRBJ1-1; weak D call: TRBD1 (5 bases). Germline CDR1 reads MNHEY; CDR2 reads SVGAGI. The CDR3 has 14 amino acids. V lost 5 bases, J lost 8 bases, and 18 bases lay in between. CDR3 bases: TGTGCCAGCAGTAACCGGCTCAGGGTGACGGAAGCTTTCTTT. It specifies CASSNRLRVTEAFF.

As to this clonotype: Sequence at one end of the junction differs from germline and may be a read error. The chain links TRBV7-7 to TRBJ1-1; D is unclear. Germline loops: CDR1 SSHAT, CDR2 FNYEAQ (reference sequence). The CDR3 contains 14 residues. The CDR3 here is CASSKIGDGTEAFF. The CDR3 bases are TGTGCTAGCAGCAAAATCGGGGATGGCACTGAAGCTTTCTTT.

The V gene is TRBV12-3 or TRBV12-4, the J gene TRBJ2-1, with 8 bases aligning to TRBD1. CDR3 size: 11 residues. With 4 bases clipped from V and 12 bases from J, the junction kept 2 bases outside the gene matches. The CDR3 bases are TGTGCCAGCAGTTACAGGGGGGTGCAGTTCTTC. Residues: CASSYRGVQFF.

The chain has TRBV12-3 or TRBV12-4 and TRBJ2-3; 7 bases align to TRBD1. The length of the CDR3 is 15 residues. Trimming removed 6 bases from V and 2 bases from J; junction bases left unmatched: 8. The DNA of the CDR3 is TGTGCCAGCAGGATGACAGGGCAAAACACAGATACGCAGTATTTT. It is translated as CASRMTGQNTDTQYF.

The chain has TRBV6-1 and TRBJ2-2, with TRBD2 identical over 14 bases. CDR3 size: 18 residues. The germline gives CDR1 MNHNS, CDR2 SASEGT. J was trimmed by 5 bases and V by 6 bases; bases with no gene match: 11. In DNA, the CDR3 is TGTGCCAGCAGATTCGGGACTAGCGGGAGTCAGGCGACCGGGGAGCTGTTTTTT. Encoded protein: CASRFGTSGSQATGELFF.

This clonotype is medium-sized (0.01 to 0.1%) by share. The rearrangement uses TRBV7-2 and TRBJ1-2, with D hard to call. V was shortened by 2 bases and J by 7 bases, with 14 bases between the two germline ends. This CDR3 is 14 amino acids long. CDR1 and CDR2 (germline): SGHTA, FQGNSA. The CDR3 DNA is TGTGCCAGCAGCTTATCTTTGGACGCTGGTGGCTACACCTTC. Its protein is CASSLSLDAGGYTF.

This chain joins TRBV6-1 and TRBJ1-1; 10 bases line up with TRBD1. V trimming: 6 bases; J trimming: 10 bases; junction bases outside the gene matches: 11. CDR3 size: 14 residues. Germline lookup yields CDR1 MNHNS and CDR2 SASEGT. CDR3 DNA sequence: TGTGCCAGCAGGGAGGACAGGGGGTCTAGGGGAGCTTTCTTT. Protein product: CASREDRGSRGAFF.

The rearrangement uses TRBV7-8 and TRBJ2-1; D unclear. The germline V gene has CDR1 SGHVS and CDR2 FQNEAQ. The CDR3 extends over 11 amino acids. V gave up 1 base and J gave up 8 bases, with 3 bases separating them. The CDR3 spells CASSLVDEQFF. In nucleotides, the CDR3 is TGTGCCAGCAGCTTAGTAGATGAGCAGTTCTTC.

Here the CDR3 DNA reads TGTGCCAGCAGTTACTCGAATGAGAGATCAACACCCCTCCACTTT. Its protein product is CASSYSNERSTPLHF. The J gene is TRBJ1-6, the V gene TRBV6-5; D unclear. V lost 0 bases and J lost 11, with 14 bases in between. The CDR3 runs 15 residues. From germline, CDR1 is MNHEY and CDR2 SVGAGI.

This clonotype was counted a single time. V and J are TRBV6-1 and TRBJ2-3, with TRBD2 identical over 7 bases. Germline V gene lookup returns CDR1 MNHNS and CDR2 SASEGT. The CDR3 extends over 16 amino acids. Trimming at V came to 6 bases and at J to 4 bases, leaving 13 bases not matched to a gene. The CDR3: CASRGRASGDSDTQYF. In DNA form, the CDR3 reads TGTGCCAGCAGGGGACGAGCGAGCGGGGACTCAGATACGCAGTATTTT.

The genes are TRBV6-1 and TRBJ2-3, with TRBD2 matching over 14 bases. Per the germline V gene, CDR1 is MNHNS and CDR2 is SASEGT. The CDR3 covers 15 residues. V lost 4 bases, J lost 4 bases, and 1 base stayed unmatched. CDR3 nucleotide sequence: TGTGCCAGCAGTGGACTAGCGGGGGGGCCAGATACGCAGTATTTT. Residues: CASSGLAGGPDTQYF.

The rearrangement links TRBV6-1 to TRBJ1-5, with D perhaps TRBD1 (5 bases). Germline CDR1 MNHNS, CDR2 SASEGT. This CDR3 is 15 amino acids long. V dropped 3 bases and J dropped 2 bases, with 11 bases sitting between them. CDR3 region: CASSDREEGNQPQHF. The CDR3 bases are TGTGCCAGCAGTGACAGGGAGGAAGGCAATCAGCCCCAGCATTTT.

The chain joins TRBV25-1 to TRBJ2-4; 8 bases map to TRBD2. V trimming: 4 bases; J trimming: 12 bases; junction bases outside the gene matches: 17. Germline values: CDR1 MGHDK, CDR2 SYGVNS. CDR3 length: 16 residues. CDR3 protein: CASSASGGWPKNTQYF. DNA of the CDR3: TGTGCCAGCAGTGCGTCGGGGGGGTGGCCCAAAAATACTCAGTACTTC. Full variable domain (rest looked up from reference TRBV25-1 and TRBJ2-4): EADIYQTPRYLVIGTGKKITLECSQTMGHDKMYWYQQDPGMELHLIHYSYGVNSTEKGDLSSESTVSRIRTEHFPLTLESARPSHTSQYLCASSASGGWPKNTQYFGAGTRLSVL.

To note about this clonotype: One end of the junction is discordant with germline, which a read error may explain. This chain joins TRBV24-1 and TRBJ2-5, with D perhaps TRBD1 (6 bases). The CDR3 is 19 amino acids. Germline V gene lookup returns CDR1 KGHDR and CDR2 SFDVKD. CDR3 sequence reads: CATSDRVWSGGRDQETQYF. DNA for the CDR3: TGTGCCACCAGTGACCGCGTGTGGTCTGGGGGCCGGGACCAAGAGACGCAGTACTTC.

By frequency in the sample, this clonotype is large (0.1 to 1%). The chain links TRBV6-1 to TRBJ1-1; weak D call: TRBD1 (5 bases). V was trimmed by 3 bases and J by 1 base, leaving 9 bases between them. Germline-derived CDR1 and CDR2 are MNHNS and SASEGT. The CDR3 consists of 14 residues. The CDR3, as DNA: TGTGCCAGCAGTGAGGGAGGGGAGAACACTGAAGCTTTCTTT. It specifies CASSEGGENTEAFF.

This clonotype was observed once. One end of the junction does not line up with germline, which may come from a read error. The chain combines TRBV3-1 with TRBJ1-1; the D is unclear. From germline, CDR1 is LGHDT and CDR2 YNNKEL (reference sequence). The CDR3 has 15 residues. The CDR3 coding sequence is TGTGCCAGCAGCCAGAGAGGGAGGACGAACACTGGCTCCACCTTT. Protein: CASSQRGRTNTGSTF.

The chain links TRBV25-1 to TRBJ2-1; D possibly corresponds to TRBD1 (5 bases). The J call may not be correct, given that the DNA end is closer to TRBJ2-7. Germline loops: CDR1 MGHDK, CDR2 SYGVNS. The CDR3 has 14 amino acids. In nucleotides, the CDR3 is TGTGCCAGCAGTGCGGACATTGGTCCCTACGAGCAGTACTTC. As protein: CASSADIGPYEQYF.

Regarding this clonotype: A junction boundary mismatches the germline segment, possibly from a read error. The chain combines TRBV6-1 with TRBJ2-3; 9 nucleotides agree with TRBD2. This CDR3 has 14 residues. CDR1 and CDR2 from the germline V gene are MNHNS and SASEGT. The CDR3 sequence is CAGSGGLDPDTQYF. CDR3 nucleotides: TGTGCGGGCAGCGGGGGGTTGGACCCAGATACGCAGTATTTC.